The text below deals with one T cell receptor beta chain. With random hexamers, reverse transcription was performed on roughly 0.45 to 1 ug of RNA. TCRdb fed the immunoSEQ multiplex PCR reads into MiXCR, producing one record per CDR3 protein. The data contain about 160,000 distinct CDR3 sequences, approximately 95% of them seen just once; the ten biggest clones take up approximately 0.094%. The sample is drawn from a study of CD8 T cells in Susac syndrome. The CDR3 consists of 17 residues. Trimming cost V 6 bases and J 4 bases; bases outside gene matches: 10. Germline CDR1 and CDR2: MNHNS and SASEGT. The source of this sequence is a human donor with multiple sclerosis. The rearrangement links TRBV6-1 to TRBJ2-3, with 13 bases aligning to TRBD2. Sample: CD4+ T cells from PBMCs. CDR3 loop: CASRHFGTSGKSDTQYF. The DNA for the CDR3 is TGTGCCAGCAGACATTTTGGGACTAGCGGGAAGTCAGATACGCAGTATTTT.